Sequencing of this TCR beta chain was carried out in a study of shared clonotypes between healthy human individuals. The donors, healthy adults who were HIV-negative, had experienced no recent acute infections or vaccinations. Both subsets, CD45RA+ naive and CD45RA-negative memory, were split from the CD4+ cells. Libraries were prepared by immunoSEQ multiplex PCR; TCRdb keeps only in-frame clonotypes and omits some of them. The sample includes 900,000 to 1,200,000 clones, around 78% seen only once; the top ten take around 0.61%. The CDR3 has 15 amino acids. Looked up from germline, CDR1 is SGHNT and CDR2 is YYREEE (reference sequence). Trimming removed 2 bases at V and 3 bases at J, with 12 bases between.

The chain has TRBV5-4 and TRBJ1-3; D is undetermined. Sample: memory CD4+ T cells from PBMCs. Subset denoted: CD45RA-negative fraction. This receptor was taken from a man aged 18 to 30 in good health. Some clones in this sample may be carry-over from other donors' samples. CDR3 sequence reads: CASSLGQAFGNTIYF. The CDR3 DNA reads TGTGCCAGCAGCTTAGGCCAGGCGTTTGGAAACACCATATATTTT.